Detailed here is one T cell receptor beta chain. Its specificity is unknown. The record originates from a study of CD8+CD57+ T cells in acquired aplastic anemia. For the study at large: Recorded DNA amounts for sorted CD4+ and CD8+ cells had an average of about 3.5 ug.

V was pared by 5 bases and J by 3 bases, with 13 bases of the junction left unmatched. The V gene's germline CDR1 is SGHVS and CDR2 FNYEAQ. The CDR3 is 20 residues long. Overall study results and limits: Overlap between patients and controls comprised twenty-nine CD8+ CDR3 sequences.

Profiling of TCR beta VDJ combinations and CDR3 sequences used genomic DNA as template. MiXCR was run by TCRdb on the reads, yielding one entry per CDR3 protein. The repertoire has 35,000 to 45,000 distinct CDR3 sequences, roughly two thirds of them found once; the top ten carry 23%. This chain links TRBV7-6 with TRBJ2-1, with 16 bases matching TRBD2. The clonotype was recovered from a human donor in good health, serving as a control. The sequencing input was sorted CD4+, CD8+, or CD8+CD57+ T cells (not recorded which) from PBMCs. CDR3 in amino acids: CASSPLPGLAGGPVYNEQFF. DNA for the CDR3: TGTGCCAGCAGCCCCCTTCCGGGACTAGCGGGGGGGCCTGTCTACAATGAGCAGTTCTTC. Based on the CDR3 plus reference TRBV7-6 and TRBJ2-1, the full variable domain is GAGVSQSPRYKVTKRGQDVALRCDPISGHVSLYWYRQALGQGPEFLTYFNYEAQQDKSGLPNDRFSAERPEGSISTLTIQRTEQRDSAMYRCASSPLPGLAGGPVYNEQFFGPGTRLTVL.